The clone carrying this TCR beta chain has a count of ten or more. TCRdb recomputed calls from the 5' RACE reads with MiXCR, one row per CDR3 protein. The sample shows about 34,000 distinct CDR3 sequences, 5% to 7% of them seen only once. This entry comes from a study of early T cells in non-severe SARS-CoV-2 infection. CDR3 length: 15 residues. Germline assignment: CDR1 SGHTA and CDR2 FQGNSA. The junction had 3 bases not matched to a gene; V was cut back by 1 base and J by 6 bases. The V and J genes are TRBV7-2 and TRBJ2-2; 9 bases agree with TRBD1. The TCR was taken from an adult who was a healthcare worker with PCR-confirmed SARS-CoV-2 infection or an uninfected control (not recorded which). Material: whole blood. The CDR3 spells CASSLGGQGPGELFF. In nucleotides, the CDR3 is TGTGCCAGCAGCTTAGGGGGACAGGGCCCCGGGGAGCTGTTTTTT. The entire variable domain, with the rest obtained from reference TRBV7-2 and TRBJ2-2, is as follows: GAGVSQSPSNKVTEKGKDVELRCDPISGHTALYWYRQSLGQGLEFLIYFQGNSAPDKSGLPSDRFSAERTGGSVSTLTIQRTQQEDSAVYLCASSLGGQGPGELFFGEGSRLTVL.